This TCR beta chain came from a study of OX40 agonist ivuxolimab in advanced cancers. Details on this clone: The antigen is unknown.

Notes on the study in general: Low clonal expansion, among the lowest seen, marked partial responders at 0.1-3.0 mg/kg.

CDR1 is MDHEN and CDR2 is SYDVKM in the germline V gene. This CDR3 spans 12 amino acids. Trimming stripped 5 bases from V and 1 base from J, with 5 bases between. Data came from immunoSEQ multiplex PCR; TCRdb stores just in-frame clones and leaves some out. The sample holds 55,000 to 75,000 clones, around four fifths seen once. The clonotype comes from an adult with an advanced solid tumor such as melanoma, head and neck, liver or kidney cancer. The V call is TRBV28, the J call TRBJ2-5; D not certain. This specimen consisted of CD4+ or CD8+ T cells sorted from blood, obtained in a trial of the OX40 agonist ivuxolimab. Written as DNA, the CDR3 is TGTGCCAGCAGTAGCTTCCAAGAGACCCAGTACTTC. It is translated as CASSSFQETQYF.